The next 5 T cell receptor beta chains were all read from a single sample in a study of control samples from healthy donors and cancer patients. Produced via immunoSEQ multiplex PCR; TCRdb's table is partial and in-frame only. Counted here are about 160,000 clones, roughly 90% occurring once; the ten biggest clones make up 12%. The source material was blood. Receptors were obtained from a man aged 25 to 40 in good health.

The chain joins TRBV7-7 to TRBJ2-5, with 8 bases lining up with TRBD2. V was pared by 1 base and J by 8 bases, with 12 bases of the junction left unmatched. CDR3 length: 16 residues. Germline V gene sequence: CDR1 SSHAT, CDR2 FNYEAQ (reference sequence). In nucleotides, the CDR3 is TGTGCCAGCAGCTTAGTCCCAAGCGGGGGCATCGAAACCCAGTACTTC. Translating it yields CASSLVPSGGIETQYF.

V usage is TRBV2 and J usage is TRBJ2-1, with 7 bases lining up with TRBD2. This CDR3 is built from 13 residues. Germline V lookup: CDR1 SNHLY, CDR2 FYNNEI. The trim removed 7 bases at V and 8 bases at J, leaving 8 bases unmatched. CDR3 sequence: CASKLREGDEQFF. The DNA for the CDR3 is TGTGCCAGCAAATTAAGGGAGGGCGATGAGCAGTTCTTC.

V gene TRBV5-4 combines with J gene TRBJ1-4; D might be TRBD1 (6 bases). From germline, CDR1 is SGHNT and CDR2 YYREEE (reference sequence). V lost 4 bases and J lost 7, with 14 bases in between. The CDR3 sequence is 14 residues long. The CDR3 region is CASSHQQGSEKLFF. As DNA, the CDR3 is TGTGCCAGCAGCCATCAACAGGGTTCTGAAAAACTGTTTTTT.

The V call is TRBV3-1 (or the pseudogene TRBV3-2), the J call TRBJ2-3; D may be TRBD1 or TRBD2 (5 bases each). This CDR3 region has 14 residues. The V gene lost 0 bases and the J gene lost 13 bases, with 17 bases spanning the gap. From germline, CDR1 is LGHDT and CDR2 YNNKEL (reference sequence). CDR3 residues: CASSQEGTTGIEYF. In DNA form, the CDR3 reads TGTGCCAGCAGCCAAGAAGGGACCACGGGCATCGAGTATTTT.

The rearrangement links TRBV10-3 to TRBJ1-2; D call uncertain. The CDR3 totals 17 residues. Trimming cost V 4 bases and J 2 bases, with 20 bases left between them. Germline values: CDR1 ENHRY, CDR2 SYGVKD. The CDR3 region has the DNA TGTGCCATCAGTGTTGAAAGTGCTGTGGCGGGGAACTATGGCTACACCTTC. As protein: CAISVESAVAGNYGYTF.